The T cell receptor beta chain described here comes from a study of blood T cells in healthy people across ages. Together with a sample-barcoded 5' primer, a J-beta primer mix was included in a second PCR lasting about 7 to 11 cycles. From the 5' RACE reads, TCRdb called clonotypes with MiXCR, one entry per CDR3 protein. The table shows 800,000 to 1,300,000 distinct CDR3 sequences, with under 30% occurring only once. A further study also used this sample, focusing on T cells of mothers and their children.

The sequence derives from a girl aged 2-10 years in good health. The sequenced sample was blood.

The CDR3 nucleotides read TGCAGTGCTTGCAACAGTCTCTCCTACGAGCAGTACTTC. Translated, it gives CSACNSLSYEQYF. This chain uses TRBV20-1 with TRBJ2-1; D is unresolved. The DNA end lines up better with TRBJ2-7; the J call may be wrong. Germline V gene sequence: CDR1 DFQATT, CDR2 SNEGSKA (reference sequence). The CDR3 runs 13 residues.